Below are 13 T cell receptor beta chains sequenced from a single sample in a study of Ad26.COV2.S vaccination and SARS-CoV-2 variants. Profiling relied on immunoSEQ multiplex PCR, and the TCRdb table lists in-frame clones only, not all of them. The sample includes around 400,000 clones, around 90% seen only once; the top ten take more than 9%. Treatment of the sample: some 19 received Ad26.COV2.S at low or high dose, single or two shots; five or six received placebo; per-sample allocation not given. It was on day 63 after the first vaccine or placebo injection that samples were taken. Sequenced material: peripheral blood, taken in a trial of Ad26.COV2.S vaccine versus placebo. Receptors originate from a person between 18 and 59 years old who received the Ad26.COV2.S COVID-19 vaccine or a placebo.

The V and J genes are TRBV9 and TRBJ1-2; D may be TRBD1 (5 bases). CDR1 SGDLS and CDR2 YYNGEE come from the germline V gene. V lost 0 bases and J lost 2, with 11 bases in between. The CDR3 spans 15 residues. The CDR3, as DNA: TGTGCCAGCAGCGTAGACACAGGACGAAACTATGGCTACACCTTC. Amino acid sequence: CASSVDTGRNYGYTF.

This CDR3 is CASSLGGSGRAKSPYYEQYF. The DNA for the CDR3 is TGTGCCAGCAGCTTAGGTGGTAGCGGGAGGGCAAAATCCCCTTACTACGAGCAGTACTTC. The chain recombines TRBV7-8 with TRBJ2-7, with 11 bases that match TRBD2. The CDR3 is 20 residues long. Germline CDR1 is SGHVS and CDR2 is FQNEAQ. Trimming took 1 base from V and 3 from J; bases not matched to a gene: 17.

This clone turned up a few times. The gene calls are TRBV6-5 and TRBJ2-7; 7 nucleotides agree with TRBD2. After removal of 8 bases from V and 3 bases from J, the junction contained 10 bases not matched to a gene. The CDR3 totals 14 residues. Germline assignment: CDR1 MNHEY and CDR2 SVGAGI. The DNA for the CDR3 is TGTGCCAGCGCGGCCGGGCAGCGGGGCTACGAGCAGTACTTC. Translating gives CASAAGQRGYEQYF.

The V gene is TRBV5-1, the J gene TRBJ1-6; TRBD1 aligns across 7 bases. The V and J ends lost 3 bases and 10 bases, in that order; junction bases with no gene match: 13. Germline CDR1 is SGHRS and CDR2 is YFSETQ. CDR3 length: 16 residues. The CDR3 DNA reads as TGCGCCAGCAGCTCGGACATTAGACAGGGCTCCTCACCCCTCCACTTT. Translation gives CASSSDIRQGSSPLHF.

Only one count was recorded for this clone. CDR3 nucleotide sequence: TGCGCCAGCAGTCGGGACAGGGGGCTCTACGAGCAGTACTTC. It specifies CASSRDRGLYEQYF. The gene calls are TRBV4-3 and TRBJ2-7, with 12 positions matching TRBD1. The CDR3 contains 14 residues. Germline assignment: CDR1 LGHNA and CDR2 YSLEER. Trimming took 6 bases from V and 3 from J; bases not matched to a gene: 3.

This clone was counted a single time. This chain joins TRBV7-2 and TRBJ1-6, with D maybe TRBD1 (5 bases). CDR1 and CDR2 from the germline V gene are SGHTA and FQGNSA. V lost 0 bases, J lost 11 bases, and 14 bases lay in between. The length of the CDR3 is 15 residues. The CDR3 here is CASSLALQGSAPLHF. The CDR3 nucleotides are TGTGCCAGCAGCTTAGCGCTTCAGGGCAGTGCACCCCTCCACTTT.

The V call is TRBV6-1, the J call TRBJ1-2; no firm D call. V was trimmed by 1 base and J by 7 bases, leaving 16 bases between them. The germline V gene encodes CDR1 MNHNS and CDR2 SASEGT. CDR3 length: 15 amino acids. The CDR3 region is CASSEDGRVGSGYTF. DNA of the CDR3: TGTGCCAGCAGTGAAGACGGGAGGGTTGGGTCTGGCTACACCTTC.

The chain recombines TRBV11-2 with TRBJ1-4; the match to TRBD1 covers 8 bases. V shed 6 bases, J shed 5 bases, and the junction held 2 bases outside the gene matches. The CDR3 spans 13 residues. Germline loops: CDR1 SGHAT, CDR2 FQNNGV. The CDR3 DNA sequence: TGTGCCAGCAGTGGACAGGGAAATGAAAAACTGTTTTTT. Its protein is CASSGQGNEKLFF. The whole variable domain, filled in from reference TRBV11-2 and TRBJ1-4, reads EAGVAQSPRYKIIEKRQSVAFWCNPISGHATLYWYQQILGQGPKLLIQFQNNGVVDDSQLPKDRFSAERLKGVDSTLKIQPAKLEDSAVYLCASSGQGNEKLFFGSGTQLSVL.

The chain uses TRBV27 and TRBJ2-2, with 13 bases aligning to TRBD2. The CDR3 extends over 17 amino acids. Losses at the gene ends were 6 bases for V and 3 bases for J; bases not matched to a gene: 7. CDR1 and CDR2 (germline): MNHEY, SMNVEV (reference sequence). The CDR3 sequence is CASRGPGLAGDTGELFF. CDR3 bases: TGTGCCAGCAGGGGGCCCGGACTAGCGGGGGACACCGGGGAGCTGTTTTTT.

The CDR3 DNA is TGTGCCAGCAGCGTAGACTGGACAGGGGAGTTTTACAATGAGCAGTTCTTC. It translates to CASSVDWTGEFYNEQFF. The chain uses TRBV9 and TRBJ2-1; 9 bases are a match to TRBD1. The CDR3 runs 17 residues. With V trimmed by 0 bases and J by 4 bases, 8 bases remained unmatched. Per the germline V gene, CDR1 is SGDLS and CDR2 is YYNGEE.

To note about this clone: Other DNA sequences in the sample encode the same CDR3. The chain has TRBV6-2 or TRBV6-3 and TRBJ2-2, with a possible D match to TRBD2 (6 bases). There are 14 residues in the CDR3. Germline assignment: CDR1 MNHEY and CDR2 SVGEGT. V shed 2 bases and J shed 5 bases, with 9 bases lying between them. The CDR3 bases are TGTGCCAGCAGTTACAAGAGCGGGACCGGGGAGCTGTTTTTT. Amino acid sequence: CASSYKSGTGELFF.

The chain is built from TRBV13 and TRBJ2-1; maybe TRBD2 (6 bases). Germline values: CDR1 PRHDT, CDR2 FYEKMQ (reference sequence). V was trimmed by 4 bases and J by 0 bases, leaving 10 bases between them. There are 15 residues in the CDR3. Here the CDR3 reads CASSSGLPSYNEQFF. The CDR3 DNA follows: TGTGCCAGCAGCTCGGGACTGCCCTCCTACAATGAGCAGTTCTTC. The whole variable domain, filled in from reference TRBV13 and TRBJ2-1, reads AAGVIQSPRHLIKEKRETATLKCYPIPRHDTVYWYQQGPGQDPQFLISFYEKMQSDKGSIPDRFSAQQFSDYHSELNMSSLELGDSALYFCASSSGLPSYNEQFFGPGTRLTVL.

This chain uses TRBV18 with TRBJ2-2; D gene unclear. Deletions cut 3 bases from V and 6 bases from J, with 14 bases between. Germline CDR1 is KGHSH and CDR2 is LQKENI. The CDR3 runs to 15 residues. This chain's CDR3 is CASSPEALGAGELFF. The CDR3 DNA reads as TGTGCCAGCTCACCTGAGGCCCTCGGCGCCGGGGAGCTGTTTTTT.